One sample yielded the 13 T cell receptor beta chains listed below, sequenced in a study of identical twins. Each CDR3 protein is one row after TCRdb ran MiXCR on the 5' RACE reads. In the table there are approximately 550,000 distinct CDR3 sequences, around 24% of which are singletons. The sample also formed part of further work on yellow fever vaccine responses in identical twins.

The material sequenced was CD4+ T cells sorted from blood. These receptors came from a woman aged 18-35 years in good health.

This clonotype was picked up a small number of times. The rearrangement joins TRBV29-1 to TRBJ2-2; 8 bases map to TRBD2. Germline lookup yields CDR1 SQVTM and CDR2 ANQGSEA. CDR3 size: 15 residues. V was clipped by 6 bases and J by 0 bases; unmatched bases: 6. CDR3 nucleotides: TGCAGCGTGACTAGCGAGACCGCGAACACCGGGGAGCTGTTTTTT. It translates to CSVTSETANTGELFF.

Only a few counts were recorded for this clonotype. The rearrangement uses TRBV20-1 and TRBJ2-1; TRBD2 matches at 8 bases. The CDR3 has 14 residues. V was clipped by 5 bases and J by 4 bases; unmatched bases: 7. CDR1 and CDR2 (germline): DFQATT, SNEGSKA (reference sequence). The CDR3 sequence: CSAQSGLAYNEQFF. In DNA, the CDR3 is TGCAGTGCTCAATCAGGACTAGCATACAATGAGCAGTTCTTC.

The V gene is TRBV29-1, the J gene TRBJ2-7; D unclear. This CDR3 spans 13 amino acids. V gave up 4 bases and J gave up 3 bases, with 13 bases separating them. In germline, CDR1 is SQVTM, CDR2 ANQGSEA. The DNA for the CDR3 is TGCAGCGTTGGTGGTACAGTGAACTACGAGCAGTACTTC. Translated: CSVGGTVNYEQYF.

The chain combines TRBV18 with TRBJ2-2; no firm D call. Between the trimmed V and J ends, which lost 0 bases and 4 bases, there was a span of 9 bases. The CDR3 has 15 amino acids. Germline CDR1 and CDR2: KGHSH and LQKENI. CDR3 sequence: CASSPPSGSTGELFF. DNA for the CDR3: TGTGCCAGCTCACCACCGTCCGGGTCCACCGGGGAGCTGTTTTTT.

This clonotype was detected only a few times. The chain joins TRBV7-2 to TRBJ2-1, with D possibly being TRBD2 (5 bases). Deletions cut 5 bases from V and 10 bases from J, with 15 bases between. CDR3 size: 13 residues. Germline V gene lookup returns CDR1 SGHTA and CDR2 FQGNSA. The CDR3 coding sequence is TGTGCCAGCAGCAAGGACTGGCTGGGAGAGCAGTTCTTC. Translating gives CASSKDWLGEQFF.

The genes are TRBV19 and TRBJ2-1; the match to TRBD1 covers 7 bases. The CDR3 is 15 residues long. The V gene's germline CDR1 is LNHDA and CDR2 SQIVND (reference sequence). J gave up 2 bases and V 1 base, and 2 bases lay outside the gene matches. Here the CDR3 reads CASSIGQGAYNEQFF. DNA for the CDR3: TGTGCCAGTAGTATAGGGCAGGGGGCCTACAATGAGCAGTTCTTC.

The chain combines TRBV20-1 with TRBJ2-7; tentatively, D is TRBD1 (6 bases). V lost 1 base to trimming and J lost 0 bases, with 13 bases between them. This CDR3 region has 15 residues. Germline values: CDR1 DFQATT, CDR2 SNEGSKA (reference sequence). CDR3 DNA sequence: TGCAGTGCTAGAGGCCTGAGGACAGCCTCCTACGAGCAGTACTTC. Amino acids: CSARGLRTASYEQYF.

This clonotype was seen a few times. The chain combines TRBV11-2 with TRBJ2-1, with 7 positions matching TRBD1. CDR3 length equals 17 residues. From germline, CDR1 is SGHAT and CDR2 FQNNGV. The ends lost 1 base at V and 0 bases at J; junction bases unmatched: 6. Here the CDR3 reads CASSLVGTAVSYNEQFF. CDR3 DNA sequence: TGTGCCAGCAGCTTAGTCGGGACAGCGGTCTCCTACAATGAGCAGTTCTTC.

This clonotype has more than one count but fewer than ten. This chain uses TRBV10-3 with TRBJ2-2; D might be TRBD1 (6 bases). The V end was cut by 8 bases, the J end by 3 bases, with 13 bases between. The CDR3 runs to 14 residues. Per germline, CDR1 ENHRY and CDR2 SYGVKD. The CDR3, as DNA: TGTGCCATCCGGACAGCCTCGGACACCGGGGAGCTGTTTTTT. This translates into CAIRTASDTGELFF.

This clonotype was seen a few times. This chain's CDR3 is CASSQEGGTQETQYF. The CDR3 nucleotides are TGCGCCAGCAGCCAAGAGGGGGGGACCCAAGAGACCCAGTACTTC. The rearrangement joins TRBV4-1 to TRBJ2-5, with 7 bases matching TRBD2. This CDR3 is 15 amino acids long. The germline gives CDR1 MGHRA, CDR2 YSYEKL. Trimming cost V 0 bases and J 1 base; bases outside gene matches: 2.

In this sample, this clonotype turned up a few times. V and J are TRBV9 and TRBJ2-5; D gene unclear. This CDR3 region has 14 residues. Between the trimmed V and J ends, which lost 7 bases and 2 bases, there was a span of 15 bases. CDR1 and CDR2 from the germline V gene are SGDLS and YYNGEE. The CDR3 protein is CASSRRSLQETQYF. The CDR3 DNA reads as TGTGCCAGCTCTCGTAGGAGCCTGCAAGAGACCCAGTACTTC.

This sequence joins TRBV18 and TRBJ1-1; TRBD1 matches at 7 bases. The CDR3 length is 15 residues. The V gene's germline CDR1 is KGHSH and CDR2 LQKENI. The trim removed 3 bases at V and 1 base at J, leaving 5 bases unmatched. The CDR3 nucleotides read TGTGCCAGCTCACCGGGACAGACCAAGAACACTGAAGCTTTCTTT. Protein sequence: CASSPGQTKNTEAFF.

This clonotype was observed a few times. The chain carries TRBV24-1 and TRBJ2-1; 7 bases match TRBD2. The CDR3 loop spans 15 amino acids. Germline CDR1 reads KGHDR; CDR2 reads SFDVKD. The V gene end was trimmed by 6 bases and the J gene end by 7 bases; junction bases not matched to a gene: 11. As DNA, the CDR3 is TGTGCCACCAGTTACCGAGCGGGAACGAAAAATGAGCAGTTCTTC. This sequence encodes CATSYRAGTKNEQFF.